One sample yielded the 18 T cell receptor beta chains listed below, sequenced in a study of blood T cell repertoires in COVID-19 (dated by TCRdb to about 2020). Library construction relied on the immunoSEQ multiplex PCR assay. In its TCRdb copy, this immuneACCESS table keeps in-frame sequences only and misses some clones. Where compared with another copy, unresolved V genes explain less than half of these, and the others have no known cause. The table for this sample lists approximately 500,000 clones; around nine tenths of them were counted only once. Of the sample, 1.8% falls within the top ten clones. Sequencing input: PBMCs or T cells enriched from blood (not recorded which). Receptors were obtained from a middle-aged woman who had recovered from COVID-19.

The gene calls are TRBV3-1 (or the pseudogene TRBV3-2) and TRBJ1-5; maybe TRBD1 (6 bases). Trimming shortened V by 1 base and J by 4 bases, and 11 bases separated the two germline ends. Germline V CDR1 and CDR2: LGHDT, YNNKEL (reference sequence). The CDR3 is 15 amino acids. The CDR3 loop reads CASSQGQVRNQPQHF. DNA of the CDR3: TGTGCCAGCAGCCAAGGACAGGTAAGGAATCAGCCCCAGCATTTT.

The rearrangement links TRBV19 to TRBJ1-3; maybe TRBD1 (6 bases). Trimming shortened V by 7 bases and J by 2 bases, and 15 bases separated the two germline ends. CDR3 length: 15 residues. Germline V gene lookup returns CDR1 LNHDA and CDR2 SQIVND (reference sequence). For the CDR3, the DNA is TGTGCCAGTACTAAGTTGGCAGGGGCTGGAAACACCATATATTTT. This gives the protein CASTKLAGAGNTIYF.

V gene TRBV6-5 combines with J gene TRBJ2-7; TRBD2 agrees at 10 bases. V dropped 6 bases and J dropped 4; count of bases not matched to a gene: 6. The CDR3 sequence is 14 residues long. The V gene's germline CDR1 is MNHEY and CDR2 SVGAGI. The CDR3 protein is CASSTVAGGYEQYF. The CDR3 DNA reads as TGTGCCAGCAGCACTGTAGCGGGAGGATACGAGCAGTACTTC.

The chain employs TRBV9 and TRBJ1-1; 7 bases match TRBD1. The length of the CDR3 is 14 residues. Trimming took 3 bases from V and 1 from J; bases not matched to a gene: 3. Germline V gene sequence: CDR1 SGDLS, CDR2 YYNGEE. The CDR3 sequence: CASSADRANTEAFF. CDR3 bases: TGTGCCAGCAGCGCCGACAGGGCGAACACTGAAGCTTTCTTT.

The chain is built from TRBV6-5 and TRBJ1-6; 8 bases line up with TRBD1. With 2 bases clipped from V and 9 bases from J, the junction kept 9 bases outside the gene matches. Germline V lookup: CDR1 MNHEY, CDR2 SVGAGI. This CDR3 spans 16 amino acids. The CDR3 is CASSYTHRGESSPLHF. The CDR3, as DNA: TGTGCCAGCAGTTACACACACAGGGGGGAGAGTTCACCCCTCCACTTT.

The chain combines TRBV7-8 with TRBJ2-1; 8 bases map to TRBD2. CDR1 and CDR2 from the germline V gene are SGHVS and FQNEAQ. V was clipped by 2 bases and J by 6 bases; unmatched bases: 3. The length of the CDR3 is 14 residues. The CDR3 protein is CASSLYGRGNEQFF. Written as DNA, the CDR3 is TGTGCCAGCAGCTTATACGGGAGGGGCAATGAGCAGTTCTTC.

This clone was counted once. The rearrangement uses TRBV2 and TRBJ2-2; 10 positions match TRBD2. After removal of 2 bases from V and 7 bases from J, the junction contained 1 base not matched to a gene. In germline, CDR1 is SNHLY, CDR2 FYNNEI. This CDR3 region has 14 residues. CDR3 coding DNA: TGTGCCAGCAGTGAACTAGCGGGAGTCGGGGAGCTGTTTTTT. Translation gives CASSELAGVGELFF. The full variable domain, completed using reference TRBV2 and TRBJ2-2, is EPEVTQTPSHQVTQMGQEVILRCVPISNHLYFYWYRQILGQKVEFLVSFYNNEISEKSEIFDDQFSVERPDGSNFTLKIRSTKLEDSAMYFCASSELAGVGELFFGEGSRLTVL.

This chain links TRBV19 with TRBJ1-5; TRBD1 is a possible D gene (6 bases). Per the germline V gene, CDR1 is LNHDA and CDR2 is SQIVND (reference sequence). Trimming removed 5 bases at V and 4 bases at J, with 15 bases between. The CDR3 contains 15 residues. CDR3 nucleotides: TGTGCCAGTAGTCGTGGACAGTCGAGAAATCAGCCCCAGCATTTT. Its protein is CASSRGQSRNQPQHF.

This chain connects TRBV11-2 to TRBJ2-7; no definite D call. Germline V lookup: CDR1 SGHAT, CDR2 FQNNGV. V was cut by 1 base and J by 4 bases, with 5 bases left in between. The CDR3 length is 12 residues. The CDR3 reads CASSLVYYEQYF. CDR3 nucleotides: TGTGCCAGCAGCTTAGTGTATTACGAGCAGTACTTC. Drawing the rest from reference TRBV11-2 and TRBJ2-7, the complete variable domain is EAGVAQSPRYKIIEKRQSVAFWCNPISGHATLYWYQQILGQGPKLLIQFQNNGVVDDSQLPKDRFSAERLKGVDSTLKIQPAKLEDSAVYLCASSLVYYEQYFGPGTRLTVT.

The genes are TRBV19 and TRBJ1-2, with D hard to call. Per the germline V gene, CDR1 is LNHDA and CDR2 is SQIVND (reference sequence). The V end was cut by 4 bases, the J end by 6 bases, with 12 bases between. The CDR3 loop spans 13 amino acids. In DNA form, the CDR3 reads TGTGCCAGTAGTAGTCGGGGAAGAAATGGCTACACCTTC. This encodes CASSSRGRNGYTF.

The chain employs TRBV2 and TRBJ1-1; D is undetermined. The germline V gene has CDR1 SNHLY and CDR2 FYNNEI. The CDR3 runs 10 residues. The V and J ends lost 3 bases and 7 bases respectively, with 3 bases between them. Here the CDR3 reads CASSEREAFF. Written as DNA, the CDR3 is TGTGCCAGCAGTGAGCGTGAAGCTTTCTTT.

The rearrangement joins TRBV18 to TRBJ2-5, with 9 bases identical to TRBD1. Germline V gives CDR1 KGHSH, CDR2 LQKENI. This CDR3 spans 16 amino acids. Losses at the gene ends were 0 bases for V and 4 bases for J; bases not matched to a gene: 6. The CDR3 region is CASSPPIQGAGETQYF. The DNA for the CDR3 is TGTGCCAGCTCACCACCTATACAGGGGGCCGGAGAGACCCAGTACTTC.

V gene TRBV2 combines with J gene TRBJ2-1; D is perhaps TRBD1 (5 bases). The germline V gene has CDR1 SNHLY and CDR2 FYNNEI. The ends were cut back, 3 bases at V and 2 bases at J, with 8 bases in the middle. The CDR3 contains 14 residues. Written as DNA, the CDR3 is TGTGCCAGCAGTGACAGGGCCACCTACAATGAGCAGTTCTTC. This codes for CASSDRATYNEQFF.

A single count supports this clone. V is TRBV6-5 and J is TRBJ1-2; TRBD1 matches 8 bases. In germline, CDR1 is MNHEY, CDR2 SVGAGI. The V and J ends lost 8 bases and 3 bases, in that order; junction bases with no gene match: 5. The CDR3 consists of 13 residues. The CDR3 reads CASASGQDYGYTF. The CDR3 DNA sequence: TGTGCCAGCGCCTCGGGACAGGACTATGGCTACACCTTC.

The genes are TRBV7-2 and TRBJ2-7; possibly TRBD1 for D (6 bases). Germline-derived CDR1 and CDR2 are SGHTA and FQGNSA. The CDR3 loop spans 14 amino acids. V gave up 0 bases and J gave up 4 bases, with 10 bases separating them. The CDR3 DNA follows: TGTGCCAGCAGCTTAGCGCTTAGGGGGTACGAGCAGTACTTC. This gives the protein CASSLALRGYEQYF.

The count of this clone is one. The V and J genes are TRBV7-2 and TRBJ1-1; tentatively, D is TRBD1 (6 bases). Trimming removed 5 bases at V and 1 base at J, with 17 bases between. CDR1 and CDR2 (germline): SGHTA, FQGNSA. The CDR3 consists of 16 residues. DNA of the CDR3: TGTGCCAGCAGCCCCCCCGGGACAAGTGGGAACACTGAAGCTTTCTTT. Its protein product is CASSPPGTSGNTEAFF.

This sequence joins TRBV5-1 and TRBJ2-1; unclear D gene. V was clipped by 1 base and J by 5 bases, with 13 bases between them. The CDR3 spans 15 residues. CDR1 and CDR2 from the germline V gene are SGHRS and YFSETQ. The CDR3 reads CASSLLSSIDNEQFF. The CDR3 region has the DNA TGCGCCAGCAGCTTGCTTAGTTCCATCGACAATGAGCAGTTCTTC.

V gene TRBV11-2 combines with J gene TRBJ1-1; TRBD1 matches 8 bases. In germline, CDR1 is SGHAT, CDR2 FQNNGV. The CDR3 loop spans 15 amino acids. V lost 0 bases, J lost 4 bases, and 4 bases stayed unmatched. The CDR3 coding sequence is TGTGCCAGCAGCTTAGATTCGACAGGGGTCACTGAAGCTTTCTTT. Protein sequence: CASSLDSTGVTEAFF.